Listed here are 16 T cell receptor beta chains from one sample, sequenced in a study of graft-versus-host responses after intestinal transplantation. Here immunoSEQ multiplex PCR was the method, and the copy in TCRdb shows in-frame clones only, minus some. The data contain fewer than 10,000 clones, about 75% of them singletons. Graft tissue was processed to release intraepithelial and lamina propria lymphocytes. Sequencing used ileum tissue, obtained 226 days after intestinal transplant. These receptor sequences come from a human patient who received an intestinal transplant, so some T cells may come from the graft donor.

V is TRBV6-5 and J is TRBJ2-1; D is possibly TRBD1 (6 bases). CDR1 MNHEY and CDR2 SVGAGI come from the germline V gene. The CDR3 contains 15 residues. The V end lost 5 bases, the J end lost 0 bases, and 11 bases lay between the germline ends. DNA of the CDR3: TGTGCCAGCAGTCCCGGGACAAACTCCTACAATGAGCAGTTCTTC. Translation: CASSPGTNSYNEQFF.

This clone was detected once. The chain has TRBV5-4 and TRBJ2-1; TRBD2 matches 9 bases. CDR3 length: 14 amino acids. After removal of 4 bases from V and 7 bases from J, the junction contained 6 bases not matched to a gene. The germline gives CDR1 SGHNT, CDR2 YYREEE (reference sequence). For the CDR3, the DNA is TGTGCCAGCAGCCTTGGAGGACTAGCGAATGAGCAGTTCTTC. Translating it yields CASSLGGLANEQFF.

A few counts support this clone. The CDR3: CASRPGQPLNYGYTF. The CDR3 bases are TGTGCCAGCAGACCCGGACAGCCCCTTAACTATGGCTACACCTTC. The rearrangement links TRBV6-5 to TRBJ1-2; tentatively, D is TRBD1 (6 bases). Trimming cost V 6 bases and J 1 base, with 15 bases left between them. Germline V gene sequence: CDR1 MNHEY, CDR2 SVGAGI. The CDR3 has 15 amino acids.

The chain combines TRBV5-5 with TRBJ1-2, with 11 bases identical to TRBD1. The CDR3 is 15 residues long. V shed 3 bases and J 4 bases; nucleotides not matched to a gene: 5. The V gene's germline CDR1 is SGHKS and CDR2 YYEKEE (reference sequence). CDR3 nucleotides: TGTGCCAGCAGCTCCGGGACAGGGGGGGGCTATGGCTACACCTTC. This translates into CASSSGTGGGYGYTF. Using reference TRBV5-5 and TRBJ1-2 for the parts outside the CDR3, the full variable domain is DAGVTQSPTHLIKTRGQQVTLRCSPISGHKSVSWYQQVLGQGPQFIFQYYEKEERGRGNFPDRFSARQFPNYSSELNVNALLLGDSALYLCASSSGTGGGYGYTFGSGTRLTVV.

CDR3 sequence: CASSLTRDTYYEQYF. CDR3 sequence (DNA): TGTGCCAGCAGCTTAACTCGGGACACGTACTACGAGCAGTACTTC. V usage is TRBV11-1 and J usage is TRBJ2-7, with a possible D match to TRBD1 (6 bases). V was cut by 2 bases and J by 3 bases, with 14 bases left in between. CDR1 and CDR2 from the germline V gene are SGHAT and FQDESV (reference sequence). The CDR3 extends over 15 amino acids.

The chain couples TRBV7-2 to TRBJ1-1; D gene ambiguous. Between the trimmed V and J ends, which lost 5 bases and 5 bases, there was a span of 15 bases. The length of the CDR3 is 14 residues. Germline lookup yields CDR1 SGHTA and CDR2 FQGNSA. The CDR3: CASSLGRERTEAFF. The CDR3 nucleotides read TGTGCCAGCAGCCTGGGGAGGGAAAGGACTGAAGCTTTCTTT. Full variable domain (remainder filled in from reference TRBV7-2 and TRBJ1-1): GAGVSQSPSNKVTEKGKDVELRCDPISGHTALYWYRQSLGQGLEFLIYFQGNSAPDKSGLPSDRFSAERTGGSVSTLTIQRTQQEDSAVYLCASSLGRERTEAFFGQGTRLTVV.

The rearrangement joins TRBV27 to TRBJ2-5, with D perhaps matching TRBD2 (5 bases). The V gene lost 2 bases and the J gene lost 4 bases, with 8 bases spanning the gap. In germline, CDR1 is MNHEY, CDR2 SMNVEV (reference sequence). The CDR3 covers 13 residues. CDR3: CASSLRAAETQYF. The CDR3 DNA reads as TGTGCCAGCAGTTTAAGAGCGGCAGAGACCCAGTACTTC.

This clone came up a few times. This sequence joins TRBV4-1 and TRBJ2-7; D is unclear. The CDR3 length is 14 residues. The V gene's germline CDR1 is MGHRA and CDR2 YSYEKL. Trimming removed 4 bases at V and 0 bases at J, with 10 bases between. CDR3 in amino acids: CASSLTRGSYEQYF. CDR3 sequence (DNA): TGCGCCAGCAGCCTGACGCGCGGCTCCTACGAGCAGTACTTC.

This sequence joins TRBV4-1 and TRBJ1-1; TRBD1 aligns across 10 bases. J was trimmed by 4 bases and V by 4 bases; bases with no gene match: 9. CDR3 length equals 16 residues. Germline V gene sequence: CDR1 MGHRA, CDR2 YSYEKL. The CDR3 DNA reads TGCGCCAGCAGCCGGGACAGGGGATTCGGGCTCACTGAAGCTTTCTTT. Protein: CASSRDRGFGLTEAFF.

This chain links TRBV7-6 with TRBJ2-1; 12 bases align to TRBD2. V lost 7 bases, J lost 2 bases, and 3 bases stayed unmatched. Germline V gives CDR1 SGHVS, CDR2 FNYEAQ. This CDR3 region has 15 residues. CDR3 loop: CASIGLAGPYNEQFF. The CDR3 DNA reads as TGTGCCAGCATCGGACTAGCGGGGCCCTACAATGAGCAGTTCTTC.

This clone has only a few counts. The chain uses TRBV6-5 and TRBJ2-1, with 8 bases fitting TRBD1. Germline CDR1 and CDR2: MNHEY and SVGAGI. The CDR3 runs 15 residues. Losses at the gene ends were 6 bases for V and 0 bases for J; bases not matched to a gene: 4. CDR3 DNA: TGTGCCAGCAGCTTGGACAGGGCCTCCTACAATGAGCAGTTCTTC. Protein: CASSLDRASYNEQFF.

This clone has more than one count but fewer than ten. The CDR3 nucleotides read TGTGCCAGCAGCTCCCAACAGGTGGCGAACACCGGGGAGCTGTTTTTT. This encodes CASSSQQVANTGELFF. The chain links TRBV11-2 to TRBJ2-2, with a possible D match to TRBD1 (5 bases). CDR1 and CDR2 from the germline V gene are SGHAT and FQNNGV. The CDR3 sequence is 16 residues long. The ends were cut back, 4 bases at V and 0 bases at J, with 12 bases in the middle.

In this sample, this clone turned up once. The chain has TRBV18 and TRBJ2-1, with a tentative D call TRBD1 (6 bases). This CDR3 spans 12 amino acids. Germline V gene sequence: CDR1 KGHSH, CDR2 LQKENI. V lost 4 bases to trimming and J lost 7 bases, with 8 bases between them. The CDR3 DNA reads TGTGCCAGCTCACAACAGGGAAATGAGCAGTTCTTC. This translates into CASSQQGNEQFF.

This clone occurred once. The chain links TRBV11-3 to TRBJ2-1; TRBD1 is a possible D gene (5 bases). Germline V gene data show CDR1 as SGHNT and CDR2 as YENEEA. Trimming stripped 6 bases from V and 0 bases from J, with 15 bases between. CDR3 length: 16 amino acids. DNA for the CDR3: TGTGCCAGCAGTCCTACAGGACCGAGCTCCTACAATGAGCAGTTCTTC. Residues: CASSPTGPSSYNEQFF.

The chain combines TRBV5-1 with TRBJ1-1; unclear D gene. The CDR3 spans 15 residues. Per germline, CDR1 SGHRS and CDR2 YFSETQ. V was shortened by 2 bases and J by 2 bases, with 13 bases between the two germline ends. This CDR3 reads CASSFRNPANTEAFF. For the CDR3, the DNA is TGCGCCAGCAGCTTCAGGAACCCCGCCAACACTGAAGCTTTCTTT.

The gene calls are TRBV28 and TRBJ1-1; tentative D call: TRBD1 (5 bases). V was cut by 3 bases and J by 8 bases, with 13 bases left in between. Germline assignment: CDR1 MDHEN and CDR2 SYDVKM. This CDR3 contains 13 residues. CDR3: CASSFAGGREAFF. The CDR3 region has the DNA TGTGCCAGCAGTTTTGCGGGGGGACGGGAAGCTTTCTTT.